A selection of T cell receptor beta chains follows, all from one sample in a study of T cells in Graves' hyperthyroidism and ophthalmopathy. TCRdb itself ran the multiplex PCR reads through MiXCR, one entry per CDR3 protein. The sample holds a few hundred thousand distinct CDR3 sequences, about 19% seen once. The sample taken for sequencing was blood. The source is a man aged 45-65 years with Graves' ophthalmopathy. Both conserved end residues are part of each CDR3.

>TRBJ2-3|TRBV28
CASSFPSLAPRGDTQYF
>TRBJ2-5|TRBV28
CASSLLLAGGWETQYF
>TRBJ2-3|TRBV5-1
CASSGGFRVSFTDTQYF
>TRBJ2-3|TRBV11-2
CASSSRRGTSSTDTQYF
>TRBJ2-1|TRBV14
CASSHLKGARSFGEQFF
>TRBJ2-7|TRBV20-1
CSARAGYEQYF
>TRBJ2-3|TRBV7-9
CASSPRAGGTQYF
>TRBJ2-5|TRBV20-1
CSARVTGGETQYF
>TRBJ2-2|TRBV19
CASSIVGVRTGELFF
>TRBJ1-1|TRBV5-1
CASNFDTGRTEAFF
>TRBJ2-7|TRBV6-2/TRBV6-3
CASTGQGISEQYF
>TRBJ2-1|TRBV3-1
CASRCTGAGEQFF
>TRBJ2-7|TRBV20-1
CSARTSGATYEQYF
>TRBJ2-3|TRBV7-2
CASSLVGREVVDTQYF
>TRBJ2-5|TRBV28
CASIASASGETQYF
>TRBJ2-6|TRBV28
CASSLPTTGANVLTF